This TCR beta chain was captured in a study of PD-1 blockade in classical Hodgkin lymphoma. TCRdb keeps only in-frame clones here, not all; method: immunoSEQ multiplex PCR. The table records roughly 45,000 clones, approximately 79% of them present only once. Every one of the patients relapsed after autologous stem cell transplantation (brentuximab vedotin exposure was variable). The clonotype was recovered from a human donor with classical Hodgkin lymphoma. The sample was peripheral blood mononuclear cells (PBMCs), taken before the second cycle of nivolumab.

The CDR3 bases are TGTGCCAGCAGCTTAGTGTCCGGGCCCTACGAGCAGTACTTC. This codes for CASSLVSGPYEQYF. This chain connects TRBV11-2 to TRBJ2-7; D not certain. The CDR3 runs to 14 residues. Germline-derived CDR1 and CDR2 are SGHAT and FQNNGV. The germline V and J ends were trimmed by 1 base and 2 bases, with 9 bases remaining between them.